The 19 T cell receptor beta chains below come from one sample, sequenced in a study of T-cell reconstitution after alpha-beta-depleted transplantation in children. This sample's TCRbeta library carried unique molecular identifier barcodes. MiXCR, applied by TCRdb to the PCR reads, yields one record per CDR3 protein. The data contain some 110,000 distinct CDR3 sequences, 9% to 12% of them singletons. Specimen: PBMCs, collected before TCRalphabeta/CD19-depleted stem cell transplant. These receptor sequences come from a boy aged 2-9 years with acute lymphoblastic leukemia, due to receive a stem cell transplant.

J is TRBJ2-1 and V is TRBV9; TRBD1 matches 7 bases. In germline, CDR1 is SGDLS, CDR2 YYNGEE. V was pared by 0 bases and J by 11 bases, with 11 bases of the junction left unmatched. The CDR3 loop spans 15 amino acids. CDR3 nucleotide sequence: TGTGCCAGCAGCGTAGCTGGCCAGGGGGTGGGTCAGCAGTTCTTC. Its protein product is CASSVAGQGVGQQFF.

This clonotype was seen ten or more times. The chain combines TRBV11-1 with TRBJ2-5; 7 bases are shared with TRBD2. Germline CDR1 and CDR2: SGHAT and FQDESV (reference sequence). The CDR3 loop spans 19 amino acids. V lost 0 bases and J lost 1; bases outside the gene matches: 14. The CDR3 reads CASSLAGGSWGIPQETQYF. The CDR3 DNA sequence: TGTGCCAGCAGCTTAGCCGGCGGGAGTTGGGGGATCCCCCAAGAGACCCAGTACTTC.

This clonotype was seen at least ten times. The genes are TRBV7-2 and TRBJ2-7, with D maybe TRBD2 (6 bases). Germline lookup yields CDR1 SGHTA and CDR2 FQGNSA. The CDR3 contains 17 residues. V lost 6 bases and J 0 bases, leaving 21 bases between the germline ends. The CDR3 loop is CASRLSGGAASSYEQYF. Here the CDR3 DNA reads TGTGCCAGCAGGCTGAGCGGCGGGGCAGCGAGCTCCTACGAGCAGTACTTC.

This clonotype has only a few counts. The V call is TRBV7-8, the J call TRBJ2-1; 10 nucleotides match TRBD2. Losses at the gene ends were 7 bases for V and 9 bases for J; bases not matched to a gene: 9. This CDR3 region has 14 residues. Germline loops: CDR1 SGHVS, CDR2 FQNEAQ. The CDR3 region is CASTLAGVGGEQFF. The CDR3 nucleotides are TGTGCCAGCACCCTAGCGGGAGTCGGGGGTGAGCAGTTCTTC.

V gene TRBV15 combines with J gene TRBJ2-6; D perhaps matches TRBD2 (6 bases). The CDR3 sequence is 19 residues long. Germline CDR1 LNHNV, CDR2 YYDKDF (reference sequence). With 0 bases removed from V and 0 bases from J, the gap between germline ends came to 15 bases. The CDR3 coding sequence is TGTGCCACCAGCAGAGATTACCAGGGACTCCCCTCTGGGGCCAACGTCCTGACTTTC. This codes for CATSRDYQGLPSGANVLTF.

This clonotype has more than one count but fewer than ten. The rearrangement joins TRBV20-1 to TRBJ2-3; TRBD2 aligns across 7 bases. With 0 bases clipped from V and 2 bases from J, the junction kept 5 bases outside the gene matches. The CDR3 sequence is 15 residues long. The germline CDR1 and CDR2 sequences are DFQATT and SNEGSKA (reference sequence). The CDR3: CSARDIAGLTDTQYF. Here the CDR3 DNA reads TGCAGTGCTAGAGATATAGCGGGCCTCACAGATACGCAGTATTTT.

CDR3 sequence reads: CASTDPGGGSSYEQYF. The CDR3, as DNA: TGTGCCAGCACCGATCCGGGGGGCGGGAGCTCCTACGAGCAGTACTTC. The J gene is TRBJ2-7, the V gene TRBV6-1, with a tentative D call TRBD2 (7 bases). This CDR3 is built from 16 residues. Germline V gene lookup returns CDR1 MNHNS and CDR2 SASEGT. V was trimmed by 7 bases and J by 0 bases, leaving 19 bases between them.

This chain joins TRBV10-3 and TRBJ2-1, with TRBD2 matching over 9 bases. The CDR3 runs to 15 residues. Germline CDR1 is ENHRY and CDR2 is SYGVKD. Germline trimming cut 8 bases from V and 8 bases from J; bases unmatched to any gene: 13. CDR3 sequence (DNA): TGTGCCATCTCCGACTTGGGCGGGGGGGCTTATGAGCAGTTCTTC. Amino acids: CAISDLGGGAYEQFF.

As regards this clonotype: Given a much more abundant clone one base away, this may be a read error. The chain uses TRBV29-1 and TRBJ2-1, with 12 bases matching TRBD2. The CDR3 is 15 amino acids. Germline CDR1 reads SQVTM; CDR2 reads ANQGSEA. The DNA of the CDR3 is TGCATCGTCCATGGGACTAGCGGGCGATACAATGAGCAGTTCTTC. Its protein is CIVHGTSGRYNEQFF.

This clonotype was picked up a small number of times. The chain carries TRBV6-1 and TRBJ2-1; 12 bases map to TRBD2. In germline, CDR1 is MNHNS, CDR2 SASEGT. CDR3 length: 15 amino acids. V shed 6 bases and J 6 bases; nucleotides not matched to a gene: 6. The CDR3 protein is CASRNPLAGGNEQFF. CDR3 DNA: TGTGCCAGCAGGAATCCACTAGCGGGAGGCAATGAGCAGTTCTTC.

This clonotype was detected a few times. V is TRBV6-5 and J is TRBJ2-1, with TRBD2 as a possible D gene (5 bases). This CDR3 spans 17 amino acids. Deletions cut 2 bases from V and 0 bases from J, with 14 bases between. Germline V gives CDR1 MNHEY, CDR2 SVGAGI. The CDR3 nucleotides are TGTGCCAGCAGTTACCGGTCAGCGGTTAGCTCCTACAATGAGCAGTTCTTC. This translates into CASSYRSAVSSYNEQFF.

J is TRBJ1-1 and V is TRBV10-3; a possible D gene is TRBD1 (5 bases). The CDR3 is 17 residues long. Germline V gives CDR1 ENHRY, CDR2 SYGVKD. V dropped 2 bases and J dropped 0 bases, with 16 bases sitting between them. The CDR3 coding sequence is TGTGCCATCAGTGAGCCCACGCAGGGATTTATGAACACTGAAGCTTTCTTT. This translates into CAISEPTQGFMNTEAFF.

The chain links TRBV4-2 to TRBJ2-1, with 11 nucleotides matching TRBD2. Germline CDR1 LGHNA, CDR2 YNFKEQ. The trim removed 4 bases at V and 7 bases at J, leaving 9 bases unmatched. The CDR3 contains 16 residues. The CDR3, as DNA: TGTGCCAGCAGCCGCCGGGAACTAGCGGGAGAAAATGAGCAGTTCTTC. It is translated as CASSRRELAGENEQFF.

This clonotype was recorded at least ten times. The chain uses TRBV7-2 and TRBJ2-2; D not resolved. This CDR3 spans 17 amino acids. V shed 0 bases and J shed 4 bases, with 15 bases lying between them. Per the germline V gene, CDR1 is SGHTA and CDR2 is FQGNSA. The CDR3, as DNA: TGTGCCAGCAGCTTAGCTCGGCCGCTAGGAACCACCGGGGAGCTGTTTTTT. Translated, it gives CASSLARPLGTTGELFF.

This chain joins TRBV29-1 and TRBJ1-1; D might be TRBD1 (5 bases). CDR3 length equals 12 residues. The V end was cut by 7 bases, the J end by 0 bases, with 9 bases between. Germline V CDR1 and CDR2: SQVTM, ANQGSEA. CDR3 sequence (DNA): TGCAGCGCCGGGGGGGTGAACACTGAAGCTTTCTTT. As protein: CSAGGVNTEAFF.

The chain recombines TRBV3-1 with TRBJ2-4; D is unresolved. Trimming took off 2 bases at V and 0 bases at J, with 11 bases between the two ends. The CDR3 loop spans 16 amino acids. Per germline, CDR1 LGHDT and CDR2 YNNKEL (reference sequence). CDR3 sequence (DNA): TGTGCCAGCAGCCAACGGGCCGTACTAGCCAAAAACATTCAGTACTTC. It is translated as CASSQRAVLAKNIQYF.

The chain carries TRBV7-2 and TRBJ2-5, with D possibly being TRBD1 or TRBD2 (6 bases each). CDR3 length: 14 amino acids. Germline V CDR1 and CDR2: SGHTA, FQGNSA. V dropped 4 bases and J dropped 3 bases, with 12 bases sitting between them. CDR3 nucleotides: TGTGCCAGCAGCTCCGTCGGGGGCAAAGAGACCCAGTACTTC. Translation: CASSSVGGKETQYF.

The J gene is TRBJ2-3, the V gene TRBV15; D not certain. The CDR3 loop spans 15 amino acids. Germline loops: CDR1 LNHNV, CDR2 YYDKDF (reference sequence). V was trimmed by 5 bases and J by 2 bases, leaving 14 bases between them. The CDR3 loop reads CATSETPNPTDTQYF. The CDR3 bases are TGTGCCACCAGCGAGACTCCCAATCCCACAGATACGCAGTATTTT.

The sample holds a few counts of this clonotype. This sequence joins TRBV6-2 or TRBV6-3 and TRBJ2-4; 9 nucleotides align to TRBD1. The trim removed 1 base at V and 2 bases at J, leaving 12 bases unmatched. The CDR3 loop spans 19 amino acids. Looked up from germline, CDR1 is MNHEY and CDR2 is SVGEGT. Here the CDR3 DNA reads TGTGCCAGCAGTTACTACCCTCGCGACAGGGGGAGCTCCAAAAACATTCAGTACTTC. This sequence encodes CASSYYPRDRGSSKNIQYF.